A single sample gave rise to the 8 T cell receptor beta chains below, sequenced in a study of T cells expressing NK-cell markers. TCRdb reprocessed the 5' RACE reads and reports one entry per CDR3 protein, with no DNA. The sample totals some 300,000 distinct CDR3 sequences; its top ten clones hold approximately 0.39%. Sequencing was performed on blood T cells: a sorted CD56 or NKG2C T cell subset, CD4+ or CD8+ T cells, or bulk PBMC T cells (not recorded which). The receptors were gathered from a man younger than 35 in good health.

The chain joins TRBV5-1 to TRBJ2-2. Germline values: CDR1 SGHRS, CDR2 YFSETQ. The CDR3 totals 13 residues. CDR3 sequence: CASSLEPAGELFF.

The rearrangement joins TRBV5-1 to TRBJ1-1; TCRdb's D gene call, TRBD1, goes unchecked for lack of DNA. Germline V gene lookup returns CDR1 SGHRS and CDR2 YFSETQ. The CDR3 loop spans 15 amino acids. The chain's CDR3 is CASSLGQGYNTEAFF.

J is TRBJ2-3 and V is TRBV11-2; TCRdb selects TRBD2, and the lack of DNA leaves this call unchecked. Germline loops: CDR1 SGHAT, CDR2 FQNNGV. The CDR3 consists of 17 residues. CDR3: CASSLELAGAGTDTQYF.

The V call is TRBV10-3, the J call TRBJ2-5; lacking DNA, the TRBD1 call made by TCRdb goes unchecked. The CDR3 sequence is 14 residues long. Germline CDR1 is ENHRY and CDR2 is SYGVKD. The CDR3 loop is CAISARTGQETQYF.

CDR3 sequence reads: CSARKPSGYTDTQYF. The rearrangement uses TRBV20-1 and TRBJ2-3. This CDR3 region has 15 residues. In germline, CDR1 is DFQATT, CDR2 SNEGSKA (reference sequence).

The V and J genes are TRBV19 and TRBJ2-4. CDR1 and CDR2 (germline): LNHDA, SQIVND (reference sequence). The CDR3 has 13 residues. Here the CDR3 reads CASTGLGKNIQYF. The entire variable domain, with the rest obtained from reference TRBV19 and TRBJ2-4, is as follows: DGGITQSPKYLFRKEGQNVTLSCEQNLNHDAMYWYRQDPGQGLRLIYYSQIVNDFQKGDIAEGYSVSREKKESFPLTVTSAQKNPTAFYLCASTGLGKNIQYFGAGTRLSVL.

The rearrangement links TRBV12-3 or TRBV12-4 to TRBJ2-7. The CDR3 loop spans 15 amino acids. CDR3 loop: CASCFLSGRADEQYF.

This chain joins TRBV27 and TRBJ1-6. From germline, CDR1 is MNHEY and CDR2 SMNVEV (reference sequence). The CDR3 is 14 amino acids. CDR3 region: CASSLFGFNSPLHF.